This TCR beta chain was recorded in a study of B cell selection in AIRE deficiency. As for this clone: Its antigen is still unknown.

Conventional CD4 T cells were sorted as CD4+CD127+ cells. Controls came from healthy donors unrelated to patients. This table comes from immunoSEQ multiplex PCR, and its TCRdb copy is limited to in-frame clones, with some not included. This sample has 20,000 to 30,000 clones, with roughly 97% found just once. Study-wide points: Shorter CDR3s marked shared Treg sequences, biased toward few non-templated insertions. Patient Tconv and Treg cells showed healthy-like TCRBV usage, CDR3 length, diversity.

Germline CDR1 MDHEN, CDR2 SYDVKM. This CDR3 contains 15 residues. Losses at the gene ends were 7 bases for V and 6 bases for J; bases not matched to a gene: 9. The sample was CD4+CD127+ conventional T cells sorted from PBMCs. V usage is TRBV28 and J usage is TRBJ2-1; TRBD2 agrees at 10 bases. The receptor comes from a human donor in good health. This CDR3 is CASTPGLARPNEQFF. The CDR3 region has the DNA TGTGCCAGCACTCCGGGACTAGCGCGACCCAATGAGCAGTTCTTC.